This T cell receptor (beta chain) appears in the sequencing data of a study of OX40 agonist ivuxolimab in advanced cancers. Whole-study context: The study gave patients intravenous ivuxolimab at 0.01 to 10 mg/kg every 2 weeks.

Broader study findings: In the expanded peripheral T cells, antigen specificity was never determined.

The repertoire was sequenced with immunoSEQ multiplex PCR; TCRdb's copy has only in-frame clones and lacks some. The data contain 10,000 to 13,000 clones, 60% to 85% of them seen just once; the ten biggest clones take up approximately 15%. Germline V lookup: CDR1 MNHNS, CDR2 SASEGT. The V gene lost 6 bases and the J gene lost 5 bases, with 13 bases spanning the gap. CDR3 size: 13 residues. Comment on this clone: Its antigen is currently unknown.

The sample consisted of CD4+ or CD8+ T cells sorted from blood, taken in a trial of the OX40 agonist ivuxolimab. The genes are TRBV6-1 and TRBJ2-5, with D possibly being TRBD1 (5 bases). This sequence was found in an adult with an advanced solid tumor such as melanoma, head and neck, liver or kidney cancer. The CDR3, as DNA: TGTGCCAGCAGCAATCTACCAGGGGAGACCCAGTACTTC. It codes for CASSNLPGETQYF.